Below, one T cell receptor (beta chain) is given with its context. Clones were sequenced by immunoSEQ multiplex PCR, and TCRdb holds only the in-frame ones, with some missing. Altogether 230,000 or so clones are present, 88% being singletons, with the ten largest covering roughly 14%. J gave up 3 bases and V 3 bases, and 1 base lay outside the gene matches. The CDR3 is made up of 15 amino acids. CDR1 and CDR2 (germline): KGHSH, LQKENI. This entry is derived from a study of blood T cell repertoires in COVID-19. Enrolled through a virtual design, the participants were between 18 and 89 years of age and came from some 26 US areas.

The TCR sequence derives from a woman aged 45 to 65 with acute COVID-19. V and J are TRBV18 and TRBJ2-1, with 11 bases matching TRBD2. The specimen was PBMCs or T cells enriched from blood (not recorded which). The CDR3 DNA is TGTGCCAGCTCACCGGGACTAGCGGACTACAATGAGCAGTTCTTC. Its protein is CASSPGLADYNEQFF.